This T cell receptor beta chain is drawn from a study of tumor-infiltrating lymphocytes in localized non-small cell lung cancer. Study observations and caveats: Tumor T-cell fraction was not associated with recurrence-free survival.

Clones were read by immunoSEQ multiplex PCR, and TCRdb kept only the in-frame ones, dropping some. Among fewer than 13,000 clones, around 63% were seen once, and the ten largest hold 7% to 10%. This clone occurred a few times. What it binds is not known. Specimen: lung tumor tissue. This clonotype originated in a human donor with non-small cell lung cancer.

The CDR3 sequence is CASSQGQLDTQYF. CDR3 DNA sequence: TGCGCCAGCAGCCAAGGACAGTTAGATACGCAGTATTTT. This chain links TRBV4-3 with TRBJ2-3, with a tentative D call TRBD1 (5 bases). Trimming took off 1 base at V and 5 bases at J, with 7 bases between the two ends. The CDR3 length is 13 residues. Germline CDR1 and CDR2: LGHNA and YSLEER.